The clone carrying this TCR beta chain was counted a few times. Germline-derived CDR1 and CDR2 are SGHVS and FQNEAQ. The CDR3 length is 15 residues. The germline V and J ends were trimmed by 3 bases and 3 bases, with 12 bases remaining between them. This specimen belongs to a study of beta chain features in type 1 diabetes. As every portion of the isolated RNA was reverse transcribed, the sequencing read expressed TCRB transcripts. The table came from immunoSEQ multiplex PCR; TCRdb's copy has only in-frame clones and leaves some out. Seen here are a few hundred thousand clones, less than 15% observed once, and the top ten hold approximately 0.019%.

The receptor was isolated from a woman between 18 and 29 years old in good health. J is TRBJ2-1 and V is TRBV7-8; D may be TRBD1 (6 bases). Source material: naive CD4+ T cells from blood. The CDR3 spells CASSLGASGYNEQFF. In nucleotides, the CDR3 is TGTGCCAGCAGCTTGGGGGCGAGCGGCTACAATGAGCAGTTCTTC.